This entry lists 4 T cell receptor beta chains sequenced from one sample in a study of T cell changes during pregnancy in multiple sclerosis. Assay used: immunoSEQ multiplex PCR; TCRdb lists only in-frame clones, some missing. The table includes roughly 110,000 clones, just under 95% detected once. Sequenced material: peripheral blood, taken after pregnancy. These receptors were collected from a female donor with multiple sclerosis, enrolled in a pregnancy study.

The chain joins TRBV5-6 to TRBJ2-4; 8 bases are a match to TRBD1. Germline V lookup: CDR1 SGHDT, CDR2 YYEEEE. This CDR3 has 17 residues. V lost 3 bases and J lost 5; bases outside the gene matches: 13. The CDR3 spells CASSWGLRGRAENIQYF. In DNA, the CDR3 is TGTGCCAGCAGCTGGGGTCTCAGGGGGCGCGCGGAAAACATTCAGTACTTC.

The genes are TRBV27 and TRBJ1-5; TRBD1 agrees at 8 bases. Germline V CDR1 and CDR2: MNHEY, SMNVEV (reference sequence). V shed 4 bases, J shed 3 bases, and the junction held 2 bases outside the gene matches. The CDR3 length is 14 residues. The CDR3 sequence is CASSSGGFNQPQHF. DNA for the CDR3: TGTGCCAGCAGTTCAGGGGGCTTCAATCAGCCCCAGCATTTT.

The gene calls are TRBV28 and TRBJ1-1; TRBD1 might be the D (5 bases). Germline loops: CDR1 MDHEN, CDR2 SYDVKM. V lost 5 bases to trimming and J lost 3 bases, with 13 bases between them. CDR3 length: 14 amino acids. For the CDR3, the DNA is TGTGCCAGCAGTGGCGGGGACGGATACACTGAAGCTTTCTTT. This gives the protein CASSGGDGYTEAFF.

The chain carries TRBV29-1 and TRBJ2-1; 12 nucleotides match TRBD2. The CDR3 totals 13 residues. After removal of 4 bases from V and 9 bases from J, the junction contained 4 bases not matched to a gene. CDR1 and CDR2 (germline): SQVTM, ANQGSEA. CDR3 region: CSVGLAGEGEQFF. CDR3 in DNA: TGCAGCGTTGGACTAGCGGGAGAGGGTGAGCAGTTCTTC.